The source of this TCR beta chain is a study of T cell responses to AZD1222 COVID-19 vaccine. Study observations and caveats: Repertoire samples came only from after the peak T cell response.

With respect to this clone: Its specificity is unknown.

The CDR3 sequence is 15 residues long. V lost 3 bases and J lost 1, with 12 bases in between. CDR1 MNHEY and CDR2 SMNVEV come from the germline V gene (reference sequence). Method: immunoSEQ multiplex PCR; TCRdb's copy keeps in-frame clones and lacks some. The sample lists approximately 150,000 clones, roughly nine tenths occurring once. V usage is TRBV27 and J usage is TRBJ2-5; D is ambiguous. The sequencing used peripheral blood, collected 28 days after the second AZD1222 dose. This receptor was identified in an adult who received the AZD1222 COVID-19 vaccine. The CDR3 region is CASSFQAPVQETQYF. CDR3 nucleotides: TGTGCCAGCAGTTTTCAGGCTCCAGTCCAAGAGACCCAGTACTTC.